Included here is one T cell receptor beta chain sequence, with context. Its matching antigen is unknown. These data are taken from a study of T cell responses to AZD1222 COVID-19 vaccine. This CDR3 spans 13 amino acids. Germline V lookup: CDR1 SGHTA, CDR2 FQGNSA. Trimming stripped 5 bases from V and 7 bases from J, with 14 bases between. Repertoires were generated with immunoSEQ multiplex PCR, while TCRdb's copy carries only in-frame clones and drops some. This table holds 130,000 or so clones, nearly 90% found once. Study-wide findings and caveats: Among those given AZD1222, only five to seven were seropositive at baseline. Possibly, clonal diversity was underestimated; donors were largely white British and included more females.

This chain joins TRBV7-2 and TRBJ1-2, with D unclear. The specimen comprised peripheral blood, sampled 28 days after the second AZD1222 dose. This receptor was obtained from an adult who received the AZD1222 COVID-19 vaccine. This CDR3 is CASSHDEGGGYTF. In DNA form, the CDR3 reads TGTGCCAGCAGCCACGATGAGGGTGGTGGCTACACCTTC.